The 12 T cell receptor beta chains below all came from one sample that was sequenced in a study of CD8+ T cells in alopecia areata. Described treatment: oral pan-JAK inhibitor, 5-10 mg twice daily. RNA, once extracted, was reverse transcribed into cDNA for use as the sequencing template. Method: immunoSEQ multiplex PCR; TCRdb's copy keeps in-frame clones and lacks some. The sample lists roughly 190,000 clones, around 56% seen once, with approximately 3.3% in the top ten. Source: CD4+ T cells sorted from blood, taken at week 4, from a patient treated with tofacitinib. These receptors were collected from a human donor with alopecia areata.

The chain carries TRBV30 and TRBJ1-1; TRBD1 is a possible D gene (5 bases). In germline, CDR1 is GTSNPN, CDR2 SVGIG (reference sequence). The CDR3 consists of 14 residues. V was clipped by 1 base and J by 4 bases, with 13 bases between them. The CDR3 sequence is CAWSGDFGGTEAFF. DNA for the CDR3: TGTGCCTGGAGTGGGGACTTCGGAGGCACTGAAGCTTTCTTT.

As DNA, the CDR3 is TGTGCCTGGAGTGTGCAAGCGGGGGCCCCCCGCGGGGATACGCAGTATTTT. Translation gives CAWSVQAGAPRGDTQYF. The V gene is TRBV30, the J gene TRBJ2-3; 8 bases line up with TRBD2. The CDR3 covers 17 residues. Germline CDR1 GTSNPN, CDR2 SVGIG (reference sequence). V shed 0 bases, J shed 6 bases, and the junction held 14 bases outside the gene matches.

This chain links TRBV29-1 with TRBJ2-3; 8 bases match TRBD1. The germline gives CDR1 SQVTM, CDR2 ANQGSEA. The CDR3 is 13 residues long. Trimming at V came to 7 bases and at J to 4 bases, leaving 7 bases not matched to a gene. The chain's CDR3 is CSAWTGWPDTQYF. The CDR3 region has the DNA TGCAGCGCTTGGACAGGGTGGCCAGATACGCAGTATTTT.

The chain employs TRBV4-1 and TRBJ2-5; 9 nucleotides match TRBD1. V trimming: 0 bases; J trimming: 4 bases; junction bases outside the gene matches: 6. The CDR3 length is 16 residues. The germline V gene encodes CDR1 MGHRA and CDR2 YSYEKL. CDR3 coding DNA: TGCGCCAGCAGCCAAGATCGGGGGACAGGGAGAGAGACCCAGTACTTC. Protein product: CASSQDRGTGRETQYF.

In nucleotides, the CDR3 is TGTGCCTGGAGTGTCGGTGCCGGCTACACCTTC. This sequence encodes CAWSVGAGYTF. The chain carries TRBV30 and TRBJ1-2; D is undetermined. V lost 0 bases to trimming and J lost 8 bases, with 7 bases between them. This CDR3 is built from 11 residues. The V gene's germline CDR1 is GTSNPN and CDR2 SVGIG (reference sequence).

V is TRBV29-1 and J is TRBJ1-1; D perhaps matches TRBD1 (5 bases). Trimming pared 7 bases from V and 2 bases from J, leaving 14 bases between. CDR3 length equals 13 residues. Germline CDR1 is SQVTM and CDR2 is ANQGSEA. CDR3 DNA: TGCAGCGCACCGCAGGGCCCCAACACTGAAGCTTTCTTT. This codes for CSAPQGPNTEAFF.

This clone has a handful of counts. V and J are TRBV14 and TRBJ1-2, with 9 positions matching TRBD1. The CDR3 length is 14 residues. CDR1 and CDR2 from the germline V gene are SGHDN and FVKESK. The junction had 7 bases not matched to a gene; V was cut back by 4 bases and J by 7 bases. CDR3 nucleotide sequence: TGTGCCAGCAGCCCCGGGACAGGGCCGTTTGGCTACACCTTC. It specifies CASSPGTGPFGYTF.

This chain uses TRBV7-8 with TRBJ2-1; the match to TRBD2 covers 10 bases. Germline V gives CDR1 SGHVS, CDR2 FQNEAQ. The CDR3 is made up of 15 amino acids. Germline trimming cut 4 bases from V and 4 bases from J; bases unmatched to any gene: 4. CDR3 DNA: TGTGCCAGCAGCTCCAGCGGGGGGGCATACAATGAGCAGTTCTTC. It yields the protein CASSSSGGAYNEQFF.

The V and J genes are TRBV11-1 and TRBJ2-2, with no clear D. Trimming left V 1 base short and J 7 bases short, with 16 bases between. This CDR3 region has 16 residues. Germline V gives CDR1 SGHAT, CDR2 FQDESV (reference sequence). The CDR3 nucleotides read TGTGCCAGCAGCTTAGGAGGTGGCAGGATTAACGGGGAGCTGTTTTTT. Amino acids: CASSLGGGRINGELFF. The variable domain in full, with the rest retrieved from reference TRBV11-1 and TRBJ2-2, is EAEVAQSPRYKITEKSQAVAFWCDPISGHATLYWYRQILGQGPELLVQFQDESVVDDSQLPKDRFSAERLKGVDSTLKIQPAELGDSAMYLCASSLGGGRINGELFFGEGSRLTVL.

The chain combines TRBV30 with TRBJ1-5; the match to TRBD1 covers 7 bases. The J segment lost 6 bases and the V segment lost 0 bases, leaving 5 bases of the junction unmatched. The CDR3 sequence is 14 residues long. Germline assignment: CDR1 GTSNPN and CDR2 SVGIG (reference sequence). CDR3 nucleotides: TGTGCCTGGAGTGTGGGCAGGGGGGTTCAGCCCCAGCATTTT. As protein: CAWSVGRGVQPQHF.

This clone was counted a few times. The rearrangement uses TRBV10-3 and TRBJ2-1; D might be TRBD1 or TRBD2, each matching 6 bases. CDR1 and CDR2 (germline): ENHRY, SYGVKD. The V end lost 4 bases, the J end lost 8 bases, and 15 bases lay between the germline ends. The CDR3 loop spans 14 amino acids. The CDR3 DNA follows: TGTGCCATCAGTGGGATCTTGGGGGGCTATGAGCAGTTCTTC. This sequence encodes CAISGILGGYEQFF.

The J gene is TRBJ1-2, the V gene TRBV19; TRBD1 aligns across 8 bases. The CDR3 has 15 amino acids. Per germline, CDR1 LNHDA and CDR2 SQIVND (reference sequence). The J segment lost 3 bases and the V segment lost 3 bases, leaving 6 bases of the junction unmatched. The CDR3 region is CASSISGTGHYGYTF. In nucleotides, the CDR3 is TGTGCCAGTAGTATCTCCGGGACAGGACACTATGGCTACACCTTC.